This TCR beta chain was recorded in a study of early T cells in non-severe SARS-CoV-2 infection (dated by TCRdb to the early 2020s). With regard to the full study: TCR sequencing used bulk RNA from unsorted whole blood, so alpha and beta chains could not be paired. Findings and caveats that apply to the study as a whole: VDJdb matching was skewed toward anti-spike CD8 responses and likely underestimated virus-specific expansions, missing private and CD4 specificities.

The library was built by means of 5' RACE. Instrument on record: NextSeq 500. The TCR library protocol attached unique molecular identifiers to individual cDNA molecules to correct for sequencing error and PCR bias. Sequencing covered both TCR alpha and beta chains, and within each sample the abundances of alpha and beta sequences were tightly co-correlated. The authors' pipeline ran thus. Decombinator V4 was used to annotate the V gene, J gene and CDR3 of the TCR sequences. Expanded TCRs were defined as changing significantly between any two time points under a Poisson model with p below 0.0001. TCR abundances were normalised to the total number of TCRs sequenced in each sample and reported as counts per million. TRAV1-2 paired with TRAJ12, TRAJ20 or TRAJ33 defined MAIT TCRs, while TRAV10 paired with TRAJ18 defined iNKT TCRs. VDJdb, accessed on 1 November 2021, was searched for TCRs annotated for CMV, EBV and SARS-CoV-2, and TCRs annotated for more than one antigen were excluded. TCRdb reworked the public reads: Q25 trimming with fastp, MiXCR clone assembly, productive beta chains retained. Records with the same CDR3 protein are collapsed into one entry carrying the most frequent genes and DNA. The V and J calls follow TCRdb's processing rather than the paper's. The table for this sample lists approximately 62,000 distinct CDR3 sequences; 9.5% to 15% of them were counted only once. Roughly 4.5% of the sample belongs to the ten largest clones.

The CDR1 and CDR2 encoded by the germline V gene are MDHEN and SYDVKM. V was cut back by 9 bases and J by 2 bases, leaving a gap of 14 bases between them. The CDR3 starts with the cysteine, ends with the phenylalanine, and has 13 residues. The entry retains the CDR3 DNA only, 39 bases that are in frame from base 1. This was a case-control study nested in a cohort of healthcare workers in London, UK, who had nasopharyngeal swab PCR tests and blood samples taken every week. Healthcare workers were recruited between 23 and 31 March 2020, during the week of the UK lockdown, and were followed weekly for up to about 16 weeks. This clonotype has more than one count but fewer than ten. Its specific antigen is unknown. No much larger clonotype is one base removed from it; base qualities were not supplied.

The rearranged chain carries TRBV28 and TRBJ2-7; tentative D gene TRBD1, with 6 bases matching. This sequence originates from an adult who was a healthcare worker with PCR-confirmed SARS-CoV-2 infection or an uninfected control (not recorded which). Sequencing input: whole blood. CDR3 sequence: CASGTGTPYEQYF. The base sequence is TGTGCCAGTGGAACAGGGACACCCTACGAGCAGTACTTC. Where the CDR3 stops, the reference TRBV28 and TRBJ2-7 genes take over; the full variable domain is DVKVTQSSRYLVKRTGEKVFLECVQDMDHENMFWYRQDPGLGLRLIYFSYDVKMKEKGDIPEGYSVSREKKERFSLILESASTNQTSMYLCASGTGTPYEQYFGPGTRLTVT.